This entry describes one TCR beta chain. The record originates from a study of blood T cell repertoires in COVID-19. The wider study: PBMCs, B-cell-depleted T cells, or T cells were the source of the cDNA or gDNA that made up the material.

The recovered donors of Cohort 3 showed two negative PCRs, clearance, or symptom resolution. In the study's own analysis: The assay estimated nucleated cells by amplifying reference gene primers. Profiled with immunoSEQ multiplex PCR; TCRdb holds only in-frame clones, not every one. V, J and clone size were drawn from that table, and D and trimming were deduced from the DNA. The data show a few hundred thousand clones, approximately 92% seen once. The sequenced sample consisted of PBMCs or T cells enriched from blood (not recorded which). The origin of this receptor is a man aged 30-40 years who had recovered from COVID-19.

The CDR3 DNA sequence: TGTGCCAGCAGGGGAGCGGGTGCAACTAATGAAAAACTGTTTTTT. Encoded protein: CASRGAGATNEKLFF. V is TRBV6-5 and J is TRBJ1-4, with unresolved D. Per germline, CDR1 MNHEY and CDR2 SVGAGI. Trimming left V 6 bases short and J 0 bases short, with 11 bases between. The CDR3 runs 15 residues.